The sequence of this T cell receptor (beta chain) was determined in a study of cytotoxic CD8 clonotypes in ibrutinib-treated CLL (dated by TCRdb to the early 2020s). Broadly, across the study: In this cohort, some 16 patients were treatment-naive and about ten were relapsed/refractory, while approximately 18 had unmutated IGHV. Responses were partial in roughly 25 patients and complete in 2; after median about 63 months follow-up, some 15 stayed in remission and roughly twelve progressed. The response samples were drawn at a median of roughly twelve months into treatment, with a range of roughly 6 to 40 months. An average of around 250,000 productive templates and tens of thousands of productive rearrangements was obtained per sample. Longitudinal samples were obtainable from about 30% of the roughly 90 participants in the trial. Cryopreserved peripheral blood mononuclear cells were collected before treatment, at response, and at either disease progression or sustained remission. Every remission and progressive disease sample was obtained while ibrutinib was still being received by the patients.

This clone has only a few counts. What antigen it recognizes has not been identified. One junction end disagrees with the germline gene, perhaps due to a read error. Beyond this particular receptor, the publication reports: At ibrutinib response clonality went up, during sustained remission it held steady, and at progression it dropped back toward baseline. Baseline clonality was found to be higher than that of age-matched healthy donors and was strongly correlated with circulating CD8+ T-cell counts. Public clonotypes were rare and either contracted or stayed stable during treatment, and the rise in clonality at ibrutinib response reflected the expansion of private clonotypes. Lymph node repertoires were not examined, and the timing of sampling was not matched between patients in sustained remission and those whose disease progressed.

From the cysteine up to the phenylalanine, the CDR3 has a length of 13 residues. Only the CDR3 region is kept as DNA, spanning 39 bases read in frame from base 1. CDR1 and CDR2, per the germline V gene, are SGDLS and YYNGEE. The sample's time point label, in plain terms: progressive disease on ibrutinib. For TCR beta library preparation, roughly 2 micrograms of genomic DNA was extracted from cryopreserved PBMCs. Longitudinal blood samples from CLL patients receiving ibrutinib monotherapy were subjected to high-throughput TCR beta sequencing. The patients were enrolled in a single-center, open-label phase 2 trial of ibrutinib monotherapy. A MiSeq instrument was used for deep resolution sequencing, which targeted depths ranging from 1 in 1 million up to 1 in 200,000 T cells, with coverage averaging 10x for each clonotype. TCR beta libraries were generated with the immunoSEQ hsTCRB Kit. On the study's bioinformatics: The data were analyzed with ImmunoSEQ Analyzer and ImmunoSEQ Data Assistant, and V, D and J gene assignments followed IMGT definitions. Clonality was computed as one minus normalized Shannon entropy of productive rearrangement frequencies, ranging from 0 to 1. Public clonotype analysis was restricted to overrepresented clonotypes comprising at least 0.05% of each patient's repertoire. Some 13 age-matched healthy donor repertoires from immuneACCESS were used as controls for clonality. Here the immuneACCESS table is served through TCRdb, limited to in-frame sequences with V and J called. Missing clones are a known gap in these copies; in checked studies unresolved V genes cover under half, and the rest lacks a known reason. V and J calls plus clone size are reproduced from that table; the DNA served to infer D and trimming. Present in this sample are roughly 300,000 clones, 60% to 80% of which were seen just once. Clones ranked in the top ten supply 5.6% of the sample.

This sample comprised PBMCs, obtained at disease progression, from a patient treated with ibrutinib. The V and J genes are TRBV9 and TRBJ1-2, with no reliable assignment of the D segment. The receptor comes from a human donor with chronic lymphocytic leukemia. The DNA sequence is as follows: TGTGCCAGCAGCCCAAGGATGCGGGCCCCTCTGCACTTC. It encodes CASSPRMRAPLHF.